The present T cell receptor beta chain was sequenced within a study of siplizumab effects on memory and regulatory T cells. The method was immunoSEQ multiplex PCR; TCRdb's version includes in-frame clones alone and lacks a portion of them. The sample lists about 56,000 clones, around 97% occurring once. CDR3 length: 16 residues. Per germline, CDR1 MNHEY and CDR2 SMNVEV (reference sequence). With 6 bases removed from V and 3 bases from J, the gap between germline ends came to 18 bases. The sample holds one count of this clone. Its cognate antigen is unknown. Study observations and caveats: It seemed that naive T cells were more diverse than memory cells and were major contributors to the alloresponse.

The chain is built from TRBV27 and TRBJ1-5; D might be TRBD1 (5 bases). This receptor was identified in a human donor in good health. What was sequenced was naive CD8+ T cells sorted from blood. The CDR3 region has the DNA TGTGCCAGCAGCCGGGGGGAGGGGCCATCCAATCAGCCCCAGCATTTT. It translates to CASSRGEGPSNQPQHF.